A selection of T cell receptor beta chains follows, all from one sample in a study of regulatory T cells in long-lasting Graves disease. TCRdb independently ran MiXCR on the multiplex PCR reads; one entry per CDR3 protein. The table shows hundreds of thousands of distinct CDR3 sequences, with about 16% occurring only once. The data also belong to a second study, concerning T cells in Graves' hyperthyroidism and ophthalmopathy.

Here the sequenced sample was peripheral blood mononuclear cells (PBMCs), taken at new diagnosis, from a patient treated with antithyroid drugs. The receptor source for this set is a woman aged 35-65 years with Graves disease. CDR3s include the opening cysteine and the closing phenylalanine or tryptophan. A D gene is named only where the DNA matches it firmly. A row's size may be missing; if present it is once, few, many or a size class.

j_call v_call clone_size d_call cdr3_aa cdr3_nt
TRBJ1-4 TRBV28 NA NA CASSLGGDEKLFF TGTGCCAGCAGTTTAGGAGGGGATGAAAAACTGTTTTTT
TRBJ2-3 TRBV3-1 many TRBD1 CASSLGTVTDTQYF TGTGCCAGCAGCCTCGGGACAGTTACAGATACGCAGTATTTT
TRBJ1-1 TRBV30 NA TRBD1 CAWSEGAANTEAFF TGTGCCTGGAGTGAGGGGGCAGCGAACACTGAAGCTTTCTTT
TRBJ2-5 TRBV28 few TRBD1 CASSPQGAGDWETQYF TGTGCCAGCAGTCCCCAGGGGGCTGGCGACTGGGAGACCCAGTACTTC
TRBJ1-5 TRBV19 NA TRBD1 CASSIRDRGGSNQPQHF TGTGCCAGTAGTATTCGGGACAGGGGAGGGAGCAATCAGCCCCAGCATTTT
TRBJ2-5 TRBV9 many NA CASSSYGVTSEETQYF TGTGCCAGCAGCTCCTACGGCGTGACTAGTGAGGAGACCCAGTACTTC
TRBJ1-1 TRBV2 many NA CASQWGGEAFF TGTGCCAGTCAGTGGGGAGGTGAAGCTTTCTTT
TRBJ2-2 TRBV19 NA TRBD1 CASSIPLDRVAGGLFF TGTGCCAGTAGTATACCTCTGGACAGGGTGGCCGGGGGGCTGTTTTTT
TRBJ1-6 TRBV15 few NA CATSSLAESSYNSPLHF TGTGCCACCAGCAGTCTTGCGGAGAGCTCCTATAATTCACCCCTCCACTTT
TRBJ1-2 TRBV12-3/TRBV12-4 few TRBD1 CASSSGTGTNYGYTF TGTGCCAGCAGCTCCGGGACAGGTACTAACTATGGCTACACCTTC
TRBJ1-1 TRBV12-3/TRBV12-4 many TRBD1 CASSGDRAPEKAFF TGTGCCAGCAGTGGGGACAGGGCTCCTGAAAAAGCTTTCTTT
TRBJ1-2 TRBV11-2 many NA CASSPSNGGYTF TGTGCCAGCAGCCCTTCGAATGGCGGCTACACCTTC
TRBJ2-7 TRBV2 NA NA CASRWENSGEQYF TGTGCCAGCCGGTGGGAGAACAGCGGCGAGCAGTACTTC
TRBJ2-7 TRBV15 few NA CATSTTGVGRAYEQYF TGTGCCACCAGCACCACGGGGGTGGGTAGGGCCTACGAGCAGTACTTC
TRBJ1-1 TRBV5-4 NA NA CASSLSRDGPDTEAFF TGTGCCAGCAGCTTGAGCAGGGACGGTCCGGACACTGAAGCTTTCTTT
TRBJ1-6 TRBV7-8 few NA CASSLVPYYNSPLHF TGTGCCAGCAGCTTAGTTCCATACTATAATTCACCCCTCCACTTT
TRBJ2-7 TRBV12-3/TRBV12-4 many NA CASSPSKVYEQYF TGTGCCAGCAGTCCTTCGAAGGTCTACGAGCAGTACTTC
TRBJ2-2 TRBV3-1 few TRBD2 CASRPGLDLGELFF TGTGCCAGCAGGCCGGGACTAGACCTCGGGGAGCTGTTTTTT
TRBJ2-7 TRBV11-2 few NA CASRPQGPGEQYF TGTGCCAGCAGACCCCAGGGGCCGGGGGAGCAGTACTTC
TRBJ1-4 TRBV5-1 many NA CASSFPGTEKLFF TGCGCCAGCAGCTTCCCCGGGACAGAAAAACTGTTTTTT
TRBJ2-7 TRBV12-3/TRBV12-4 few NA CASSFQDNSYEQYF TGTGCCAGCAGTTTCCAAGACAACTCCTACGAGCAGTACTTC
TRBJ2-2 TRBV9 many TRBD1 CASRHGQGSTGELFF TGTGCCAGCAGACACGGACAGGGGTCCACCGGGGAGCTGTTTTTT
TRBJ2-4 TRBV5-4 NA NA CASRTDRENIQYF TGTGCCAGCAGAACCGACAGAGAAAACATTCAGTACTTC
TRBJ1-4 TRBV10-3 NA TRBD1 CAIKSDRGGEKLFF TGTGCCATCAAATCGGACAGGGGAGGGGAAAAACTGTTTTTT
TRBJ1-1 TRBV2 many NA CASADDGTEAFF TGTGCCAGCGCAGATGATGGCACTGAAGCTTTCTTT
TRBJ1-6 TRBV6-1 many NA CATGQDSNSPLHF TGTGCCACAGGGCAGGATTCTAATTCACCCCTCCACTTT
TRBJ1-3 TRBV7-8 few TRBD1 CASSLGVTGVGGNTIYF TGTGCCAGCAGCTTAGGAGTGACAGGGGTGGGTGGAAACACCATATATTTT
TRBJ2-5 TRBV11-2 many TRBD1 CASRQPGQGAQETQYF TGTGCCAGCAGGCAACCGGGACAGGGGGCCCAAGAGACCCAGTACTTC
TRBJ2-7 TRBV28 few TRBD1 CASSVGGQGAHEQYF TGTGCCAGCAGTGTTGGGGGACAGGGGGCCCACGAGCAGTACTTC
TRBJ1-5 TRBV12-3/TRBV12-4 many NA CASSAYVGLNQPQHF TGTGCCAGCAGTGCCTACGTGGGTCTCAATCAGCCCCAGCATTTT